Below, 5 T cell receptor beta chains from the same sample are listed, as sequenced in a study of blood T cell repertoires in COVID-19. Repertoires were generated with immunoSEQ multiplex PCR, while TCRdb's copy carries only in-frame clones and drops some. This sample has around 250,000 clones; approximately 90% occur once, and the top ten carry approximately 1.2%. Sequencing was carried out using PBMCs or T cells enriched from blood (not recorded which). These receptor sequences come from a human donor in a cohort exposed to, infected with or recovered from COVID-19 (not recorded which). The donor label of this sample is uncertain.

The genes are TRBV3-1 (or the pseudogene TRBV3-2) and TRBJ2-3, with 11 bases that match TRBD2. This CDR3 is 16 amino acids long. V dropped 4 bases and J dropped 6; count of bases not matched to a gene: 9. Germline values: CDR1 LGHDT, CDR2 YNNKEL (reference sequence). The CDR3 coding sequence is TGTGCCAGCAGCCCCGGACTAGCGGGCGCCCGGGATACGCAGTATTTT. Protein product: CASSPGLAGARDTQYF.

The chain carries TRBV30 and TRBJ1-6; 10 bases align to TRBD1. CDR1 is GTSNPN, CDR2 SVGIG, per germline (reference sequence). CDR3 length equals 13 residues. V was clipped by 5 bases and J by 9 bases; unmatched bases: 4. The CDR3, as DNA: TGTGCCTGGGCCGGGGACAGGGGTTCACCCCTCCACTTT. Residues: CAWAGDRGSPLHF.

This clone was seen once. J is TRBJ2-3 and V is TRBV9; D call uncertain. The CDR3 covers 17 residues. From germline, CDR1 is SGDLS and CDR2 YYNGEE. V was pared by 0 bases and J by 0 bases, with 14 bases between. This chain's CDR3 is CASSVESSSLSTDTQYF. The CDR3 region has the DNA TGTGCCAGCAGCGTAGAGAGTAGCAGCCTTAGCACAGATACGCAGTATTTT. Full variable domain (remainder filled in from reference TRBV9 and TRBJ2-3): DSGVTQTPKHLITATGQRVTLRCSPRSGDLSVYWYQQSLDQGLQFLIQYYNGEERAKGNILERFSAQQFPDLHSELNLSSLELGDSALYFCASSVESSSLSTDTQYFGPGTRLTVL.

The chain joins TRBV19 to TRBJ2-7, with D perhaps matching TRBD1 (6 bases). The germline CDR1 and CDR2 sequences are LNHDA and SQIVND (reference sequence). The V end lost 5 bases, the J end lost 3 bases, and 14 bases lay between the germline ends. This CDR3 comprises 14 residues. For the CDR3, the DNA is TGTGCCAGTAGTTCGGCAGGGGTCCTCTACGAGCAGTACTTC. Translating gives CASSSAGVLYEQYF.

The chain couples TRBV4-1 to TRBJ1-1, with 8 positions matching TRBD1. J gave up 1 base and V 6 bases, and 16 bases lay outside the gene matches. CDR1 MGHRA and CDR2 YSYEKL come from the germline V gene. The CDR3 has 18 residues. This CDR3 reads CASRGRAQGVIGNTEAFF. DNA of the CDR3: TGCGCCAGCAGAGGACGCGCACAGGGGGTGATTGGGAACACTGAAGCTTTCTTT.